This T cell receptor (beta chain) derives from a study of T cell responses to AZD1222 COVID-19 vaccine. Study background: Second-dose recipients at about 4 or about 12 weeks were treated as one pooled group.

Repertoires were generated with immunoSEQ multiplex PCR, while TCRdb's copy carries only in-frame clones and drops some. This sample carries 96,000 or so clones, 80% to 90% of them seen once, and the ten largest clones take more than 1.5%. The CDR3 has 13 amino acids. V was trimmed by 3 bases and J by 6 bases, leaving 9 bases between them. Germline V gene lookup returns CDR1 MNHNS and CDR2 SASEGT. The source is an adult in good health. Here the sequenced sample was peripheral blood, taken on day 0 of AZD1222 vaccination. This chain joins TRBV6-1 and TRBJ1-5, with D uncertain. CDR3 region: CASSDSLSQPQHF. The CDR3 DNA reads as TGTGCCAGCAGTGATTCTCTATCTCAGCCCCAGCATTTT.